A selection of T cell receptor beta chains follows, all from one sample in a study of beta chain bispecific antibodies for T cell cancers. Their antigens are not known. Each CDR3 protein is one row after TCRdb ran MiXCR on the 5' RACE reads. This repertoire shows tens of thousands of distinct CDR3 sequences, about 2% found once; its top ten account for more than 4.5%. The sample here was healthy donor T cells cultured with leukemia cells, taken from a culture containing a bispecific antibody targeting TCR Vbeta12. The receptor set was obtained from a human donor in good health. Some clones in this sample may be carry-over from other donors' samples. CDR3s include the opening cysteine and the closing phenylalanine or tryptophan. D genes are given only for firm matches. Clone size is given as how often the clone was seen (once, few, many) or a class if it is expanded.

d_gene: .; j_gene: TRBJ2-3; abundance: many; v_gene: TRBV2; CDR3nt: TGTGCCAGCGCCCGGGGGGCAGCCCCTACAGATACGCAGTATTTT; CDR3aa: CASARGAAPTDTQYF
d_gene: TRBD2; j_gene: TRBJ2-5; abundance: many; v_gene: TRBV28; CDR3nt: TGTGCCAGCAGTTCAGACGACCCCCGGGCTAGCGGGCCAAACTTATACTACCAAGAGACCCAGTACTTC; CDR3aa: CASSSDDPRASGPNLYYQETQYF
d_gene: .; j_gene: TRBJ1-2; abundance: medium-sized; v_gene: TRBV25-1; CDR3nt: TGTGCCAGCGAAGGGAATTCCCCACCTAACTATGGCTACACCTTC; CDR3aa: CASEGNSPPNYGYTF
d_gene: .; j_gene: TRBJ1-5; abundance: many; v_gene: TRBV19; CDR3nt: TGTGCCAGTTCCCGGGACGTTAGTATTCAGCCCCAGCATTTT; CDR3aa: CASSRDVSIQPQHF
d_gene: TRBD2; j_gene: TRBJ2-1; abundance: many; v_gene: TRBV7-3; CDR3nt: TGTGCCAGCAGCTCTCCCGACCGCCCGGGACTAGCGGGGGCCGCCACCTACAATGAGCAGTTCTTC; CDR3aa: CASSSPDRPGLAGAATYNEQFF
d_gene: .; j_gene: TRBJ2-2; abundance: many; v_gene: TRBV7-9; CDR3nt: TGTGCCAGCAGCCTCAGAGAGGAGCTGTTTTTT; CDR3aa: CASSLREELFF
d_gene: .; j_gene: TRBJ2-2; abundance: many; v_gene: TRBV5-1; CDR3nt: TGCGCCAGCAGCTTTACGGGAACCGGGGAGCTGTTTTTT; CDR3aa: CASSFTGTGELFF
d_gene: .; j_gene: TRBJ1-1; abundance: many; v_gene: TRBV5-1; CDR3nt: TGCGCCAGCAGCCTCGCCCAAATGAGGAACACTGAAGCTTTCTTT; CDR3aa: CASSLAQMRNTEAFF
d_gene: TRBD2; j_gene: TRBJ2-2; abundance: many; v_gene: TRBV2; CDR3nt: TGTGCCAGCACCCCGCCGGGACTAGTTGCCGGGGAGCTGTTTTTT; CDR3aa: CASTPPGLVAGELFF
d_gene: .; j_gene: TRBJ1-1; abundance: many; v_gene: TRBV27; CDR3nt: TGTGCCAGCAGTTTACGCCAGGGGCACTATCACACTGAAGCTTTCTTT; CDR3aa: CASSLRQGHYHTEAFF